These 30 T cell receptor beta chains were sequenced from one sample in a study of cytomegalovirus exposure and HLA in healthy donors. Both 60 Vbeta primers and 13 Jbeta primers went into the PCR. Some clones are missing from TCRdb's copy, which holds only in-frame ones; the method was immunoSEQ multiplex PCR. The sample comprises fewer than 85,000 clones, 60% to 80% of which are singletons, and about 12% rests with the top ten. Sequenced: PBMCs. These receptors were obtained from a woman aged 35 to 49 in good health and CMV-seropositive.

This chain uses TRBV30 with TRBJ2-2; possibly TRBD1 for D (6 bases). CDR3 length equals 15 residues. The germline V and J ends were trimmed by 5 bases and 2 bases, with 15 bases remaining between them. Germline V gene data show CDR1 as GTSNPN and CDR2 as SVGIG (reference sequence). In nucleotides, the CDR3 is TGTGCCTGGGGGGGCGGAGAGACTAACACCGGGGAGCTGTTTTTT. Encoded protein: CAWGGGETNTGELFF. The variable domain in full, with the rest retrieved from reference TRBV30 and TRBJ2-2, is SQTIHQWPATLVQPVGSPLSLECTVEGTSNPNLYWYRQAAGRGLQLLFYSVGIGQISSEVPQNLSASRPQDRQFILSSKKLLLSDSGFYLCAWGGGETNTGELFFGEGSRLTVL.

The table lists this clone with a count of one. V and J are TRBV10-3 and TRBJ2-3, with 7 positions matching TRBD1. CDR3 size: 15 residues. CDR1 and CDR2 from the germline V gene are ENHRY and SYGVKD. V lost 0 bases, J lost 4 bases, and 4 bases stayed unmatched. The CDR3 here is CAISESIQGADTQYF. The CDR3 DNA follows: TGTGCCATCAGTGAGTCCATTCAGGGGGCAGATACGCAGTATTTT.

This clone was detected only a few times. V is TRBV15 and J is TRBJ2-7, with TRBD2 identical over 9 bases. The ends lost 0 bases at V and 0 bases at J; junction bases unmatched: 15. Germline loops: CDR1 LNHNV, CDR2 YYDKDF (reference sequence). This CDR3 has 20 residues. CDR3 amino acids: CATSRDRRVSGGLSSYEQYF. CDR3 bases: TGTGCCACCAGCAGAGATCGAAGGGTTAGCGGGGGCCTTAGCTCCTACGAGCAGTACTTC.

The chain employs TRBV10-2 and TRBJ1-3; D is unclear. V was shortened by 8 bases and J by 4 bases, with 6 bases between the two germline ends. The germline V gene encodes CDR1 WSHSY and CDR2 SAAADI. The CDR3 is 11 residues long. CDR3 amino acids: CASFGGNTIYF. In DNA, the CDR3 is TGCGCCAGCTTCGGGGGAAACACCATATATTTT.

This clone was seen just once. The chain couples TRBV6-5 to TRBJ1-2; D is possibly TRBD1 (6 bases). This CDR3 has 11 amino acids. The V and J ends lost 10 bases and 3 bases respectively, with 9 bases between them. Germline V gives CDR1 MNHEY, CDR2 SVGAGI. CDR3 residues: CAIQGDYGYTF. The CDR3 DNA reads as TGTGCCATACAGGGAGACTATGGCTACACCTTC.

The chain employs TRBV18 and TRBJ2-7; TRBD1 might be the D (6 bases). Trimming shortened V by 3 bases and J by 4 bases, and 13 bases separated the two germline ends. CDR1 is KGHSH, CDR2 LQKENI, per germline. The CDR3 consists of 14 residues. CDR3 sequence: CASSPTGNGYEQYF. CDR3 DNA: TGTGCCAGCTCACCCACAGGGAACGGGTACGAGCAGTACTTC.

The V gene is TRBV6-1, the J gene TRBJ2-5; 9 nucleotides align to TRBD2. The CDR3 spans 14 residues. Germline assignment: CDR1 MNHNS and CDR2 SASEGT. V lost 7 bases and J lost 1; bases outside the gene matches: 4. CDR3 DNA sequence: TGTGCCAGCAAGACGACTAGCGGCCAAGAGACCCAGTACTTC. It is translated as CASKTTSGQETQYF.

The chain has TRBV6-5 and TRBJ2-1; TRBD2 agrees at 7 bases. Germline V gene sequence: CDR1 MNHEY, CDR2 SVGAGI. Trimming took 2 bases from V and 4 from J; bases not matched to a gene: 8. CDR3 length equals 16 residues. CDR3 in amino acids: CASSYGAGTIYNEQFF. In DNA, the CDR3 is TGTGCCAGCAGTTACGGGGCGGGGACTATATACAATGAGCAGTTCTTC.

In this sample, this clone turned up once. V usage is TRBV19 and J usage is TRBJ2-5, with D tentatively TRBD2 (6 bases). Germline-derived CDR1 and CDR2 are LNHDA and SQIVND (reference sequence). Trimming shortened V by 8 bases and J by 1 base, and 11 bases separated the two germline ends. The CDR3 runs to 13 residues. CDR3: CASGGAAQETQYF. CDR3 coding DNA: TGTGCCAGTGGCGGGGCGGCCCAAGAGACCCAGTACTTC.

J is TRBJ1-2 and V is TRBV9, with TRBD1 as a possible D gene (5 bases). Germline CDR1 reads SGDLS; CDR2 reads YYNGEE. Deletions cut 0 bases from V and 4 bases from J, with 16 bases between. CDR3 size: 16 residues. CDR3 region: CASSVGNVGRGYGYTF. The CDR3 bases are TGTGCCAGCAGCGTAGGTAACGTGGGGCGAGGCTATGGCTACACCTTC.

V usage is TRBV18 and J usage is TRBJ1-1, with unresolved D. The V and J ends lost 1 base and 7 bases respectively, with 7 bases between them. The germline V gene has CDR1 KGHSH and CDR2 LQKENI. CDR3 size: 12 residues. CDR3: CASSPRRGEAFF. The CDR3 coding sequence is TGTGCCAGCTCACCACGGCGCGGTGAAGCTTTCTTT.

The gene calls are TRBV6-5 and TRBJ2-7; 7 nucleotides line up with TRBD1. Germline V CDR1 and CDR2: MNHEY, SVGAGI. Trimming removed 0 bases from V and 3 bases from J; junction bases left unmatched: 5. The CDR3 covers 15 residues. CDR3 loop: CASSYSSGDSYEQYF. CDR3 DNA sequence: TGTGCCAGCAGTTACTCGAGTGGGGACAGCTACGAGCAGTACTTC.

The chain joins TRBV4-1 to TRBJ2-7, with 9 bases lining up with TRBD2. With 3 bases clipped from V and 4 bases from J, the junction kept 10 bases outside the gene matches. The CDR3 is made up of 16 amino acids. Germline V gene lookup returns CDR1 MGHRA and CDR2 YSYEKL. The CDR3 DNA sequence: TGCGCCAGCAGCCAGACCCTTGGAGCGGGGGGTTACGAGCAGTACTTC. Amino acid sequence: CASSQTLGAGGYEQYF.

V gene TRBV9 combines with J gene TRBJ1-2, with a weak D call TRBD1 (5 bases). CDR3 length: 16 residues. Germline V CDR1 and CDR2: SGDLS, YYNGEE. Trimming left V 3 bases short and J 0 bases short, with 15 bases between. CDR3 in DNA: TGTGCCAGCAGCGGAACCGGTGGGGCGGCTAACTATGGCTACACCTTC. It translates to CASSGTGGAANYGYTF.

The DNA of the CDR3 is TGTGCCTGGAGCGTTAGCGACTACGAGCAGTACTTC. It codes for CAWSVSDYEQYF. The genes are TRBV30 and TRBJ2-7, with D possibly TRBD2 on 5 matching bases. The CDR3 is made up of 12 amino acids. Per germline, CDR1 GTSNPN and CDR2 SVGIG (reference sequence). V was cut by 3 bases and J by 3 bases, with 9 bases left in between.

The J gene is TRBJ2-7, the V gene TRBV5-1; 11 bases match TRBD1. The germline CDR1 and CDR2 sequences are SGHRS and YFSETQ. CDR3 size: 15 residues. J gave up 0 bases and V 4 bases, and 3 bases lay outside the gene matches. CDR3 sequence: CASSPGQGASYEQYF. The DNA for the CDR3 is TGCGCCAGCAGCCCCGGACAGGGGGCCTCCTACGAGCAGTACTTC.

The chain combines TRBV25-1 with TRBJ2-3; D unresolved. V was clipped by 10 bases and J by 2 bases, with 13 bases between them. This CDR3 comprises 13 residues. CDR1 MGHDK and CDR2 SYGVNS come from the germline V gene. Here the CDR3 DNA reads TGTGCCACCTCCCGCCCTACCACAGATACGCAGTATTTT. Translation gives CATSRPTTDTQYF. The variable domain in full, completed from reference TRBV25-1 and TRBJ2-3, reads EADIYQTPRYLVIGTGKKITLECSQTMGHDKMYWYQQDPGMELHLIHYSYGVNSTEKGDLSSESTVSRIRTEHFPLTLESARPSHTSQYLCATSRPTTDTQYFGPGTRLTVL.

V and J are TRBV9 and TRBJ1-1, with 7 bases that match TRBD1. The ends lost 2 bases at V and 1 base at J; junction bases unmatched: 2. This CDR3 is built from 14 residues. From germline, CDR1 is SGDLS and CDR2 YYNGEE. The CDR3 DNA follows: TGTGCCAGCAGCGTCAGGGACAGGAACACTGAAGCTTTCTTT. Translation: CASSVRDRNTEAFF.

V is TRBV18 and J is TRBJ1-1, with a possible D match to TRBD1 (6 bases). The CDR3 totals 14 residues. V was pared by 1 base and J by 1 base, with 7 bases between. Germline V gene lookup returns CDR1 KGHSH and CDR2 LQKENI. The CDR3 DNA reads TGTGCCAGCTCACCACTGGGACAGAACACTGAAGCTTTCTTT. This encodes CASSPLGQNTEAFF. Together with reference TRBV18 and TRBJ1-1, the CDR3 gives the full variable domain: NAGVMQNPRHLVRRRGQEARLRCSPMKGHSHVYWYRQLPEEGLKFMVYLQKENIIDESGMPKERFSAEFPKEGPSILRIQQVVRGDSAAYFCASSPLGQNTEAFFGQGTRLTVV.

The table lists this clone with a few counts. The chain couples TRBV6-5 to TRBJ2-1; no clear D. V lost 8 bases, J lost 0 bases, and 11 bases lay in between. CDR1 and CDR2 (germline): MNHEY, SVGAGI. This CDR3 spans 14 amino acids. CDR3 DNA sequence: TGTGCCAGCCGGTCCCTAAGCTCCTACAATGAGCAGTTCTTC. Its protein is CASRSLSSYNEQFF.

The chain uses TRBV7-3 and TRBJ2-2, with D hard to call. The germline V and J ends were trimmed by 1 base and 6 bases, with 12 bases remaining between them. CDR1 and CDR2 from the germline V gene are SGHTA and FQGTGA. The CDR3 has 15 amino acids. The CDR3 nucleotides are TGTGCCAGCAGCTTAAATCGTCTAGTGGCCGGGGAGCTGTTTTTT. This encodes CASSLNRLVAGELFF.

This clone was observed a single time. The rearrangement links TRBV5-4 to TRBJ2-3; tentative D call: TRBD2 (5 bases). Trimming removed 0 bases from V and 2 bases from J, with 10 bases in between. The CDR3 extends over 15 amino acids. Germline V gene data show CDR1 as SGHNT and CDR2 as YYREEE (reference sequence). The CDR3 DNA reads as TGTGCCAGCAGCTTGGACGGGCTAGCCACAGATACGCAGTATTTT. Amino acids: CASSLDGLATDTQYF. The full variable domain, with the rest looked up from reference TRBV5-4 and TRBJ2-3, is ETGVTQSPTHLIKTRGQQVTLRCSSQSGHNTVSWYQQALGQGPQFIFQYYREEENGRGNFPPRFSGLQFPNYSSELNVNALELDDSALYLCASSLDGLATDTQYFGPGTRLTVL.

The genes are TRBV19 and TRBJ2-2; 7 bases line up with TRBD2. Losses at the gene ends were 7 bases for V and 6 bases for J; bases not matched to a gene: 17. The CDR3 length is 17 residues. Germline lookup yields CDR1 LNHDA and CDR2 SQIVND (reference sequence). The CDR3 here is CASTHQVGRAGAGELFF. The CDR3, as DNA: TGTGCCAGTACCCACCAGGTGGGCAGGGCGGGGGCCGGGGAGCTGTTTTTT.

The chain combines TRBV5-1 with TRBJ1-1; 7 bases map to TRBD1. The germline V gene has CDR1 SGHRS and CDR2 YFSETQ. Trimming took 7 bases from V and 1 from J; bases not matched to a gene: 10. The CDR3 spans 15 residues. The CDR3 region has the DNA TGCGCCAGCGTTCCAACGACAGGGAGGAACACTGAAGCTTTCTTT. Translation gives CASVPTTGRNTEAFF.

The CDR3 sequence: CASSVEARSASEQFF. DNA of the CDR3: TGTGCCAGCAGCGTAGAAGCTCGGTCGGCTAGTGAGCAGTTCTTC. The chain carries TRBV9 and TRBJ2-1, with D hard to call. The CDR3 runs 15 residues. Trimming left V 0 bases short and J 9 bases short, with 16 bases between. From germline, CDR1 is SGDLS and CDR2 YYNGEE.

The CDR3 region has the DNA TGTGCCAGTTCCGGGACAGGGGGCACTGAAGCTTTCTTT. Amino acids: CASSGTGGTEAFF. The chain combines TRBV6-6 with TRBJ1-1; TRBD1 agrees at 11 bases. V lost 9 bases to trimming and J lost 4 bases; unmatched junction nucleotides: 4. In germline, CDR1 is MNHNY, CDR2 SVGAGI (reference sequence). The CDR3 runs 13 residues.

The CDR3 reads CASSLADRFLYEQYF. CDR3 nucleotides: TGTGCCAGCAGCTTGGCAGACAGGTTCCTCTACGAGCAGTACTTC. This rearrangement joins TRBV5-5 to TRBJ2-7, with D perhaps matching TRBD1 (6 bases). The V and J ends lost 0 bases and 3 bases respectively, with 13 bases between them. Germline-derived CDR1 and CDR2 are SGHKS and YYEKEE (reference sequence). This CDR3 is built from 15 residues.

This clone rates as medium-sized. The chain links TRBV5-1 to TRBJ2-1; possible D gene TRBD1, 6 bases. The V end lost 1 base, the J end lost 2 bases, and 10 bases lay between the germline ends. The CDR3 covers 15 residues. CDR1 and CDR2 (germline): SGHRS, YFSETQ. The chain's CDR3 is CASSLSEGAYNEQFF. The CDR3 coding sequence is TGCGCCAGCAGCTTGAGTGAGGGGGCCTACAATGAGCAGTTCTTC.

The chain joins TRBV7-8 to TRBJ1-4; D is unresolved. CDR3 length equals 16 residues. The V end lost 1 base, the J end lost 7 bases, and 16 bases lay between the germline ends. Germline values: CDR1 SGHVS, CDR2 FQNEAQ. The CDR3 region has the DNA TGTGCCAGCAGCTTAGTGGGCCTGCGGGTCGCTGAAAAACTGTTTTTT. Amino acid sequence: CASSLVGLRVAEKLFF.

This clone appeared a few times. The V call is TRBV21-1, the J call TRBJ1-1. TRBV21-1 is flagged as a pseudogene. This CDR3 has 11 amino acids. In DNA form, the CDR3 reads TGTGCCAGCGGGAGGGACACTGAAGCTTTCTTT. Its translation is CASGRDTEAFF.